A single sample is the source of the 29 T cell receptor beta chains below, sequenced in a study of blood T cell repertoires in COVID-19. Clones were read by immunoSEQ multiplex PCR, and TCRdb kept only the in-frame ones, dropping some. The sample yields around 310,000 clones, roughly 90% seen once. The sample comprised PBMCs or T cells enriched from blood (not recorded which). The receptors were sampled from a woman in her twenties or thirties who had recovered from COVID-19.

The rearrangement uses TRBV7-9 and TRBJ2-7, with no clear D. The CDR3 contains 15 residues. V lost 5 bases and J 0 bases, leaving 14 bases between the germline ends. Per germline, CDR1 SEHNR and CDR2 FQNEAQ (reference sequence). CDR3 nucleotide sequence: TGTGCCAGCAGCCGCCTGGGCCCGAGCTCCTACGAGCAGTACTTC. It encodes CASSRLGPSSYEQYF.

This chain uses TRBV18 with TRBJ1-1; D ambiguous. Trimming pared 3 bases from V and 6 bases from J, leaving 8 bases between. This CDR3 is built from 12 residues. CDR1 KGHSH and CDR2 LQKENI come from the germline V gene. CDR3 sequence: CASSPERSEAFF. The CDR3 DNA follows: TGTGCCAGCTCACCCGAACGGTCTGAAGCTTTCTTT.

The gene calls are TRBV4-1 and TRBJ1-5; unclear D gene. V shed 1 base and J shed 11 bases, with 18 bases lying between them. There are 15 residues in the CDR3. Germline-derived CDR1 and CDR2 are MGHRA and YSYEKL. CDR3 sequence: CASSQVGGLLKAQHF. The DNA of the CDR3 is TGCGCCAGCAGCCAAGTAGGAGGGTTATTAAAGGCCCAGCATTTT.

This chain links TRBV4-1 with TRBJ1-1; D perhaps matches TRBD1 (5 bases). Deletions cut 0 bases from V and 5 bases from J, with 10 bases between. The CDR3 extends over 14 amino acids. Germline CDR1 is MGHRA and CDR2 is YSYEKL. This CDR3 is CASSQEGDLTEAFF. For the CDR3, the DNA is TGCGCCAGCAGCCAAGAAGGGGATTTGACTGAAGCTTTCTTT.

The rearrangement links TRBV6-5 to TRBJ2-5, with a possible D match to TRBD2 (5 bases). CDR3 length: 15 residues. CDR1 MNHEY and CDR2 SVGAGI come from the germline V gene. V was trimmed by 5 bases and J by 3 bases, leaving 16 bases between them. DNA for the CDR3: TGTGCCAGCAGTAACAAAGCGGTCCTAGAAGAGACCCAGTACTTC. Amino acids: CASSNKAVLEETQYF.

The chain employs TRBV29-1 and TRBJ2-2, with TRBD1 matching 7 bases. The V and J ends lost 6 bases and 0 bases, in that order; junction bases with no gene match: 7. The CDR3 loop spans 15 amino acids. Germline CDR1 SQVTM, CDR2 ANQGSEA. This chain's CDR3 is CSVRTGAANTGELFF. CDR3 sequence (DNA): TGCAGCGTCAGAACAGGGGCCGCGAACACCGGGGAGCTGTTTTTT.

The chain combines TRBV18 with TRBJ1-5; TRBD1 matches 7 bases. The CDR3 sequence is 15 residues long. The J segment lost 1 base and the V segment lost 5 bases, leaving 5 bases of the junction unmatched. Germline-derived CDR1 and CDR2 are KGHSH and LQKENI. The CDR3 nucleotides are TGTGCCAGCTCAACAGGGGAAGGGAGCAATCAGCCCCAGCATTTT. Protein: CASSTGEGSNQPQHF.

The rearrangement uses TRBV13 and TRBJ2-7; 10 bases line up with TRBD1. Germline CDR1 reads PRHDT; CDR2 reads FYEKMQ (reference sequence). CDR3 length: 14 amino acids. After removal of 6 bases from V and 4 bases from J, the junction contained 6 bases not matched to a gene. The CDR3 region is CASSSWDRGYEQYF. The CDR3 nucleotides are TGTGCCAGCAGTAGCTGGGACAGGGGATACGAGCAGTACTTC.

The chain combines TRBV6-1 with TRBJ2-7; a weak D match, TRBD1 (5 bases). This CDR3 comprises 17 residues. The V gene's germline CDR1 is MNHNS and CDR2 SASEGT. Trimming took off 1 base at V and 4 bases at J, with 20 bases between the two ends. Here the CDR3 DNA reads TGTGCCAGCAGTGAAGTCCAGGGTAGTCAGATTTTTTACGAGCAGTACTTC. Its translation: CASSEVQGSQIFYEQYF.

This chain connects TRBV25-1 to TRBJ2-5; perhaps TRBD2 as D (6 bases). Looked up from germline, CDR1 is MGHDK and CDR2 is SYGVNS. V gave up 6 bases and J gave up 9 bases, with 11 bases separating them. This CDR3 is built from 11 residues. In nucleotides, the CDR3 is TGTGCCAGCAGAAGCCGGGAGTCCCAGTACTTC. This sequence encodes CASRSRESQYF.

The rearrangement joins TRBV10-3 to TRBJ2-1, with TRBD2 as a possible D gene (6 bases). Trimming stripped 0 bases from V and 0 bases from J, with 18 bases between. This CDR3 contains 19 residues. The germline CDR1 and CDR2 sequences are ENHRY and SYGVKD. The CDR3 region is CAISESDWRGPNSYNEQFF. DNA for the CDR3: TGTGCCATCAGTGAGTCGGATTGGAGGGGCCCCAACTCCTACAATGAGCAGTTCTTC.

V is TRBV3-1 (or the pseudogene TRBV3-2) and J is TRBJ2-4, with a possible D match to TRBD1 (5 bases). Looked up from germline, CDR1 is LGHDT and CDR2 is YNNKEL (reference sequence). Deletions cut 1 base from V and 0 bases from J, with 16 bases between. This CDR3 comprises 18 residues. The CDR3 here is CASSQGLRQRIAKNIQYF. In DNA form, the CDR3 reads TGTGCCAGCAGCCAAGGGTTACGACAGAGAATAGCCAAAAACATTCAGTACTTC.

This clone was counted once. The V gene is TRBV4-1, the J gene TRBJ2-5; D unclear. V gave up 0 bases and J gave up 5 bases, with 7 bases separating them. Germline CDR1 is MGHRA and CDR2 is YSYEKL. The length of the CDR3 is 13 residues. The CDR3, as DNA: TGCGCCAGCAGCCAAGACTCTCAGGAGACCCAGTACTTC. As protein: CASSQDSQETQYF.

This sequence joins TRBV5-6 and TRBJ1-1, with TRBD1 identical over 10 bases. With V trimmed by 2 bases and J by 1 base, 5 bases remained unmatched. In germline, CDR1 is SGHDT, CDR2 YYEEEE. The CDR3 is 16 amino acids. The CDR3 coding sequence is TGTGCCAGCAGCTTATTGACAGGGGGCAAGAACACTGAAGCTTTCTTT. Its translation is CASSLLTGGKNTEAFF.

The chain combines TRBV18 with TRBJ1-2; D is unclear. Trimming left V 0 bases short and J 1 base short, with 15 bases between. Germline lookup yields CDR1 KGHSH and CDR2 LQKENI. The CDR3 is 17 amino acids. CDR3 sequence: CASSPPNLALFNYGYTF. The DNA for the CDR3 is TGTGCCAGCTCACCACCGAATTTGGCTCTCTTTAACTATGGCTACACCTTC.

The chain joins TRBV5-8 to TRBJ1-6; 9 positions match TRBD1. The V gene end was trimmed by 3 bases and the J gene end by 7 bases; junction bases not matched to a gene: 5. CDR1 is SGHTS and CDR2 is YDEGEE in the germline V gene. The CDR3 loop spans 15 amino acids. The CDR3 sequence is CASSSEGTGNSPLHF. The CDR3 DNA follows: TGTGCCAGCAGCTCCGAAGGGACAGGGAATTCACCCCTCCACTTT.

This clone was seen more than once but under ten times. The CDR3 DNA follows: TGTGCCAGCAGCGGAGTTTTGTGGACAGGGAACTACGAGCAGTACTTC. Translation gives CASSGVLWTGNYEQYF. The chain couples TRBV7-9 to TRBJ2-7; 8 bases agree with TRBD1. V lost 5 bases and J lost 3; bases outside the gene matches: 12. CDR3 length: 16 amino acids. CDR1 is SEHNR and CDR2 is FQNEAQ in the germline V gene (reference sequence).

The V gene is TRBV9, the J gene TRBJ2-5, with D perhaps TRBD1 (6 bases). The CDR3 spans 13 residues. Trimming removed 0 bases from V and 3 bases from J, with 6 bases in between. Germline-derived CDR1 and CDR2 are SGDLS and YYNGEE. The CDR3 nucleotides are TGTGCCAGCAGCGTAGGGACAGAAGAGACCCAGTACTTC. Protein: CASSVGTEETQYF.

The CDR3 DNA reads TGTGCCAGCAGCCGCCCGGGTGGCTATGGCTACACCTTC. This gives the protein CASSRPGGYGYTF. The rearrangement uses TRBV11-2 and TRBJ1-2; D unclear. Per germline, CDR1 SGHAT and CDR2 FQNNGV. This CDR3 has 13 amino acids. V dropped 5 bases and J dropped 4 bases, with 11 bases sitting between them.

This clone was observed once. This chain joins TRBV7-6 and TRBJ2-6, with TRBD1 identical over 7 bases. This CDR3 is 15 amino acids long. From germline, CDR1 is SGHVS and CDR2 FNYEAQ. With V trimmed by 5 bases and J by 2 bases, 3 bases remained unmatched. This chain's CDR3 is CASSLRGTGANVLTF. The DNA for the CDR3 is TGTGCCAGCAGCCTCAGGGGGACTGGGGCCAACGTCCTGACTTTC.

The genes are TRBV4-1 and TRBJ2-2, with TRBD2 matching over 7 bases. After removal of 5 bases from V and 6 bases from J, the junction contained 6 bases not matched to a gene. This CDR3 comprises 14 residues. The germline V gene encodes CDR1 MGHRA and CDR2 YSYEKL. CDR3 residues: CASSFYGGSGELFF. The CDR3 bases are TGCGCCAGCAGCTTTTACGGGGGGTCCGGGGAGCTGTTTTTT.

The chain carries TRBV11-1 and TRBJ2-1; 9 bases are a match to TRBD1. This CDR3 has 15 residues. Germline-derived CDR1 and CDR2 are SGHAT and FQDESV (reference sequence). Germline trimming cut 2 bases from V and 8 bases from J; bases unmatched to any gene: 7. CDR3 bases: TGTGCCAGCAGCTTAATTGGACAGGGGAGTCATGAGCAGTTCTTC. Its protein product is CASSLIGQGSHEQFF.

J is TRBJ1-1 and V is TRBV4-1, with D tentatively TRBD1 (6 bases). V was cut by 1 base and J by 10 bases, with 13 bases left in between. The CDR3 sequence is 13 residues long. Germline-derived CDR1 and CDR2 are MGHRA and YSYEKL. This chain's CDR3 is CASSQVDNRAAFF. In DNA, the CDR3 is TGCGCCAGCAGCCAAGTTGATAACAGGGCAGCTTTCTTT.

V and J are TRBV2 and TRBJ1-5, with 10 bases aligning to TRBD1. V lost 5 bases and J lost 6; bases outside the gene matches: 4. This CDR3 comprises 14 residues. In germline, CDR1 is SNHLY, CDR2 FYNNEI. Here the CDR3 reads CASSIGTGAQPQHF. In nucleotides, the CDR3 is TGTGCCAGCAGTATAGGGACAGGGGCTCAGCCCCAGCATTTT.

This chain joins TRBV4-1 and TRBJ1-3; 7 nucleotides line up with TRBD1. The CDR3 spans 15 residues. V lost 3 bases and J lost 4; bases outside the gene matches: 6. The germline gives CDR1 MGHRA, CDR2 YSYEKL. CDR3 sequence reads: CASSQTGLVGNTIYF. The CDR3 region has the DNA TGCGCCAGCAGCCAGACAGGGCTCGTCGGAAACACCATATATTTT.

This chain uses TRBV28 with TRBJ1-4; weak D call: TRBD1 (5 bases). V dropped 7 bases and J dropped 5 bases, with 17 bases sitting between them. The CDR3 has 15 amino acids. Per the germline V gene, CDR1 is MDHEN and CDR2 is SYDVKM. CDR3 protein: CASINGGVWNEKLFF. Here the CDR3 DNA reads TGTGCCAGCATCAATGGGGGGGTCTGGAATGAAAAACTGTTTTTT.

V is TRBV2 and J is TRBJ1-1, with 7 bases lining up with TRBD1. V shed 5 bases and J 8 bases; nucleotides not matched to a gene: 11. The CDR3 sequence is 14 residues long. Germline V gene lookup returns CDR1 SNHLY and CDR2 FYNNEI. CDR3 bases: TGTGCCAGCAGTTCCCAGAGGGGGCGCGGAGAAGCTTTCTTT. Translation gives CASSSQRGRGEAFF.

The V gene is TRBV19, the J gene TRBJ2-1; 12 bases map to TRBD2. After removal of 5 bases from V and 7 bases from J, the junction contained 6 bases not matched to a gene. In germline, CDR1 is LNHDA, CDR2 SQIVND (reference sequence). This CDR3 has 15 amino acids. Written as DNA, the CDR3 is TGTGCCAGTAGTCCGGGACTAGCGGGTGCTAATGAGCAGTTCTTC. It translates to CASSPGLAGANEQFF.

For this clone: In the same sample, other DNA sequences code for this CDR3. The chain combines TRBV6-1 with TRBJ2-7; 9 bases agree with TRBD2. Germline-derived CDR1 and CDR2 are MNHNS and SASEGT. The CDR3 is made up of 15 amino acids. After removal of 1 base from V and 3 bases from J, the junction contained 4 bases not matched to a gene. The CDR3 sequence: CASSEGLAGIYEQYF. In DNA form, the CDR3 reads TGTGCCAGCAGTGAAGGGCTAGCGGGAATCTACGAGCAGTACTTC.